The clone carrying this T cell receptor beta chain was counted once. Using immunoSEQ multiplex PCR, the repertoire was profiled, and TCRdb retains in-frame clones only, with some absent. This sample has approximately 150,000 clones, with about 91% found just once. This sample is part of a study of control samples from healthy donors and cancer patients. The clonotype was recovered from a man between 25 and 39 years old in good health. The sample comprised blood.

The CDR3 region is CASSLSGGTYEQYF. As DNA, the CDR3 is TGTGCCAGCAGCCTTAGCGGGGGAACCTACGAGCAGTACTTC. The chain combines TRBV27 with TRBJ2-7, with 9 bases matching TRBD2. Germline V gene lookup returns CDR1 MNHEY and CDR2 SMNVEV (reference sequence). After removal of 6 bases from V and 2 bases from J, the junction contained 5 bases not matched to a gene. The CDR3 is made up of 14 amino acids.